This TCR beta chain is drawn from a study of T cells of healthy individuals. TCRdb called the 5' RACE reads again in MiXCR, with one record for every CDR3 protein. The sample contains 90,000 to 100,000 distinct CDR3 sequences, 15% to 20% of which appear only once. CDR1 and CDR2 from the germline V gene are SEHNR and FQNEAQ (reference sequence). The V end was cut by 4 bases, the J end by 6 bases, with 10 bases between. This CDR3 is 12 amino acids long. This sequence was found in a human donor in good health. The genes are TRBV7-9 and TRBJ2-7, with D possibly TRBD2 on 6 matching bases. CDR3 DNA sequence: TGTGCCAGCAGCTCAGGGAGGCCCGAGCAGTACTTC. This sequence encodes CASSSGRPEQYF.